These T cell receptor beta chains were read from a single sample in a study of T cells in Graves' hyperthyroidism and ophthalmopathy. From the multiplex PCR reads, TCRdb called clonotypes with MiXCR, one entry per CDR3 protein. The table shows fewer than 750,000 distinct CDR3 sequences, with roughly 14% occurring only once. Sample: blood. All receptors derive from a woman aged 40 to 50 with Graves' ophthalmopathy. The CDR3 runs from the conserved cysteine through the conserved F or W. D genes are given only for firm matches. Size is stated for part of the rows, as once, few or many counts, or as a class when the clone is expanded.

j_call d_call clone_size v_call cdr3_nt cdr3_aa
TRBJ1-5 - many TRBV19 TGTGCCAGTAACAAAGGGCGCAGCAATCAGCCCCAGCATTTT CASNKGRSNQPQHF
TRBJ1-5 - many TRBV19 TGTGCCAGTAGTATTATCGGGGCTACGAGCAATCAGCCCCAGCATTTT CASSIIGATSNQPQHF
TRBJ2-5 - many TRBV9 TGTGCCAGCAGCGCCGACCGGGGGGAGACCCAGTACTTC CASSADRGETQYF
TRBJ1-5 - many TRBV6-2/TRBV6-3 TGTGCCAGCAGTTACGGTCCGGGAGCGGGGAATCAGCCCCAGCATTTT CASSYGPGAGNQPQHF
TRBJ2-4 - - TRBV25-1 TGTGCCAGCATCACCGGGGGCCTACTAGCCAAAAACATTCAGTACTTC CASITGGLLAKNIQYF
TRBJ1-3 TRBD1 many TRBV4-1 TGCGCCAGCAGCCAAGGTGGGACAGGGGGAAACACCATATATTTT CASSQGGTGGNTIYF
TRBJ1-3 - once TRBV6-1 TGTGCCAGCAGCCACCGGGACACTGGAAACACCATATATTTT CASSHRDTGNTIYF
TRBJ1-1 TRBD1 many TRBV7-2 TGTGCCAGCAGACACCGGGACAGGACCCCTGAAGCTTTCTTT CASRHRDRTPEAFF
TRBJ1-1 - many TRBV6-5 TGTGCCAGCGGGTATGGTACGGAAGCTTTCTTT CASGYGTEAFF
TRBJ2-4 - many TRBV28 TGTGCCAGCAGTCCCCTCAAACCCAACATTCAGTACTTC CASSPLKPNIQYF
TRBJ2-5 - many TRBV6-2/TRBV6-3 TGTGCCAGCAGGCGGGACCAATGGGAGACCCAGTACTTC CASRRDQWETQYF
TRBJ2-7 - many TRBV2 TGTGCCAGCAGTCTCCCGAGAATTGTCGAGCAGTACTTC CASSLPRIVEQYF
TRBJ1-3 - many TRBV6-8 TGTGCCAGCAGTAGCGTGAGCTCTGGAAACACCATATATTTT CASSSVSSGNTIYF
TRBJ1-1 TRBD1 many TRBV19 TGTGCCAGTAGTTTACCGGGACAGGGAGGTGAAGCTTTCTTT CASSLPGQGGEAFF
TRBJ1-5 - many TRBV6-1 TGTGCCAGCAGTCAGGATGGGGGTCAGCCCCAGCATTTT CASSQDGGQPQHF
TRBJ2-7 TRBD1 few TRBV7-9 TGTGCCAGCAGCTTACAGGGGGCATGGGAGCAGTACTTC CASSLQGAWEQYF
TRBJ2-6 TRBD1 many TRBV28 TGTGCCAGCAGTGGGACAGGGAGCTCTGGGGCCAACGTCCTGACTTTC CASSGTGSSGANVLTF
TRBJ2-7 - many TRBV12-3/TRBV12-4 TGTGCCAGCAGTTTAGAGGCAGGGAGCGAGCAGTACTTC CASSLEAGSEQYF
TRBJ2-2 - few TRBV12-3/TRBV12-4 TGTGCCAGCAGTCTTTCCGTCGGGACCGGGGAGCTGTTTTTT CASSLSVGTGELFF
TRBJ2-5 - many TRBV20-1 TGCAGTGCTGGGACGACCTTGGAGACCCAGTACTTC CSAGTTLETQYF
TRBJ2-7 - many TRBV2 TGTGCCAGCAGTGAAGGAGGAGCGTCCTGGGAGCAGTACTTC CASSEGGASWEQYF
TRBJ1-1 - few TRBV12-3/TRBV12-4 TGTGCCAGCAGGACGGGTTACACTGAAGCTTTCTTT CASRTGYTEAFF
TRBJ2-2 - many TRBV28 TGTGCCAGCAGTTTACCCTATAGCGGATCGAACACCGGGGAGCTGTTTTTT CASSLPYSGSNTGELFF
TRBJ2-7 TRBD1 - TRBV11-2 TGTGCCAGCAGCTTAGATGTGACAGGGGCCTCCTACGAGCAGTACTTC CASSLDVTGASYEQYF
TRBJ1-2 - - TRBV2 TGTGCCAGCACCTACTATGGCTACACCTTC CASTYYGYTF
TRBJ2-5 TRBD1 many TRBV9 TGTGCCAGCAGCATCCAGGGGGCCTACGGGGAGACCCAGTACTTC CASSIQGAYGETQYF
TRBJ1-2 - many TRBV6-5 TGTGCCAGCAGTTACTCGCCAACAGGGCACCATGGCTACACCTTC CASSYSPTGHHGYTF
TRBJ1-3 TRBD1 many TRBV12-3/TRBV12-4 TGTGCCAGCAGCGGACAGGGTGGAAACACCATATATTTT CASSGQGGNTIYF
TRBJ2-2 - few TRBV7-8 TGTGCCAGCAGCTCATGGACAGAAAACACCGGGGAGCTGTTTTTT CASSSWTENTGELFF
TRBJ2-7 TRBD2 many TRBV2 TGTGCCAGCAGTCGACTAGCGGGAGGGAGAAGCCACGAGCAGTACTTC CASSRLAGGRSHEQYF
TRBJ2-2 - many TRBV20-1 TGCAGTGCTAGTCGGGCAGGGCGAACGTTCACGAACACCGGGGAGCTGTTTTTT CSASRAGRTFTNTGELFF
TRBJ2-1 - - TRBV19 TGTGCCAGTAGTCCTGGGGGGGGCTATGAGCAGTTCTTC CASSPGGGYEQFF
TRBJ2-7 - many TRBV7-8 TGTGCCAGCAGCTTAGTTGCGGGACTCTTCTACGAGCAGTACTTC CASSLVAGLFYEQYF
TRBJ2-7 - many TRBV6-5 TGTGCCAGCAGTTACTTCTCGGGCTCCTACGAGCAGTACTTC CASSYFSGSYEQYF
TRBJ1-1 - many TRBV27 TGTGCCAGCAGTTTATCATGGGGAAACACTGAAGCTTTCTTT CASSLSWGNTEAFF
TRBJ2-7 - many TRBV12-3/TRBV12-4 TGTGCCAGCAGGGGTAGGGGGAACCAGCCCTACGAGCAGTACTTC CASRGRGNQPYEQYF
TRBJ2-2 TRBD2 - TRBV18 TGTGCCAGCTCACCATCTAGCGGGACGTACACCGGGGAGCTGTTTTTT CASSPSSGTYTGELFF
TRBJ1-2 - few TRBV7-2 TGTGCCAGCAGCTTATTTAAGATGGGCGGGGATGGCTACACCTTC CASSLFKMGGDGYTF
TRBJ2-2 - few TRBV3-1 TGTGCCACCGGAGTGGGAACAAACACCGGGGAGCTGTTTTTT CATGVGTNTGELFF